What follows describes a single T cell receptor (beta chain). This specimen comes from a study of radiation and T cells in renal cell carcinoma. Looked up from germline, CDR1 is SQVTM and CDR2 is ANQGSEA. This CDR3 is built from 15 residues. The ends lost 8 bases at V and 5 bases at J; junction bases unmatched: 14. Data came from immunoSEQ multiplex PCR; TCRdb stores just in-frame clones and leaves some out. This table has some 130,000 clones, over 75% appearing once. Noted time point: blood 2 weeks post-SBRT. Treatment denoted: 15 Gy SBRT to primary tumor, nephrectomy 4 weeks later. The sequence was obtained from a woman in her fifties or sixties with renal cell carcinoma. Sequencing used blood, obtained from a patient whose treatment included radiotherapy and nephrectomy. This chain uses TRBV29-1 with TRBJ2-5, with 10 bases lining up with TRBD1. CDR3 nucleotide sequence: TGCAGCACACATAGTCCGGGACAGGGGATCGAGACCCAGTACTTC. Its translation: CSTHSPGQGIETQYF.